Listed below are T cell receptor beta chains from one sample, sequenced in a study of low-dose radiotherapy and immunotherapy resistance in tumors. In TCRdb, the reads were re-called with MiXCR into one record per CDR3 protein. The sample shows tens of thousands of distinct CDR3 sequences, over 15% of them seen only once. The sample in question was PBMCs, obtained before treatment. The receptors were gathered from a male donor with prostate cancer. Both conserved end residues are part of each CDR3. A D gene is named only where the DNA matches it firmly.

J | D | V | CDR3
TRBJ2-3 | TRBD2 | TRBV9 | CASSVSGERDTQYF
TRBJ1-3 | . | TRBV12-3/TRBV12-4 | CASSPPSGNTIYF
TRBJ2-7 | TRBD1 | TRBV5-1 | CASRDGTGSYEQYF
TRBJ2-7 | TRBD2 | TRBV14 | CASSQLRGGPGEQYF
TRBJ1-2 | TRBD1 | TRBV3-1 | CASSPYRDRGNYGYTF
TRBJ1-6 | . | TRBV4-1 | CASSAFVGQRNSPLHF
TRBJ1-2 | . | TRBV6-8 | CASSDLRQPTF
TRBJ2-1 | TRBD2 | TRBV18 | CASSPRLAGGYNEQFF
TRBJ2-7 | . | TRBV25-1 | CASSESTLGPADEQYF
TRBJ2-5 | TRBD2 | TRBV7-9 | CASSLGDGLAGDQETQYF
TRBJ2-1 | . | TRBV6-2/TRBV6-3 | CASSYSPGEASRNEQFF
TRBJ2-4 | . | TRBV6-2/TRBV6-3 | CASSYSSGIQYF
TRBJ2-2 | TRBD2 | TRBV19 | CAGGGVNTGELFF
TRBJ2-5 | TRBD2 | TRBV7-6 | CASSLVAGEETQYF
TRBJ1-1 | . | TRBV12-3/TRBV12-4 | CASSFGGGLNTEAFF
TRBJ1-6 | . | TRBV30 | CASSPGDGSPLHF
TRBJ1-1 | . | TRBV7-9 | CASSFPGSTEAFF
TRBJ1-3 | . | TRBV20-1 | CSASAMEGNSGNTIYF
TRBJ2-5 | TRBD1 | TRBV5-1 | CASSLGDRGETQYF
TRBJ2-1 | TRBD1 | TRBV29-1 | CSTIGQGVWNEQFF
TRBJ2-7 | TRBD1 | TRBV18 | CASSPPGQGGQYF
TRBJ1-4 | . | TRBV4-1 | CASSPMGSRANEKLFF
TRBJ1-3 | . | TRBV14 | CASSQVGAGLLRNTIYF